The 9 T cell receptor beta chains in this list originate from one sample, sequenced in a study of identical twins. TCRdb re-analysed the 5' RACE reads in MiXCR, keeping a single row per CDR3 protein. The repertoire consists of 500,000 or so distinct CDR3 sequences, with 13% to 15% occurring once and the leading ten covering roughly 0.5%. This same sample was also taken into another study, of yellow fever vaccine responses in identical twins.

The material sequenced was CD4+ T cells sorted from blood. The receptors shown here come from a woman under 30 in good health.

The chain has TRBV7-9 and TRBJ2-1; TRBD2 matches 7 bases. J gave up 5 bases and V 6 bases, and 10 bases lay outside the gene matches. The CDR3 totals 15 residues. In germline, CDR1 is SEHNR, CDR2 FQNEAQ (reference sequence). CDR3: CASSRLVAGNNEQFF. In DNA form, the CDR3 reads TGTGCCAGCAGTCGGTTAGTAGCGGGCAACAATGAGCAGTTCTTC.

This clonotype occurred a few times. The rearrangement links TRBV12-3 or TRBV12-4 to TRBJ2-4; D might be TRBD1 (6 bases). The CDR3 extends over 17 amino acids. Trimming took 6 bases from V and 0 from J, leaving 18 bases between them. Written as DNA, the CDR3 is TGTGCCAGCAGCCGGACAGAATCTGAACTAGCCAAAAACATTCAGTACTTC. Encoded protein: CASSRTESELAKNIQYF.

The CDR3 region is CASSSGAANTGELFF. The CDR3 DNA reads as TGCGCCAGCAGTTCGGGCGCCGCGAACACCGGGGAGCTGTTTTTT. V and J are TRBV10-1 and TRBJ2-2, with D unclear. The CDR3 is 15 residues long. The germline CDR1 and CDR2 sequences are WNHNN and SYGVQD (reference sequence). With 5 bases removed from V and 0 bases from J, the gap between germline ends came to 10 bases.

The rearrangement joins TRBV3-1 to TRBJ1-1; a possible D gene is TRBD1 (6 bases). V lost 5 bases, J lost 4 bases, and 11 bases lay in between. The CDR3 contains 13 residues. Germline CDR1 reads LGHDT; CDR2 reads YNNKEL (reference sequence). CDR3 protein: CASSITGATEAFF. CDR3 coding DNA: TGTGCCAGCAGCATAACGGGGGCCACTGAAGCTTTCTTT. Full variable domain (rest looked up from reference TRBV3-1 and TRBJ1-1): DTAVSQTPKYLVTQMGNDKSIKCEQNLGHDTMYWYKQDSKKFLKIMFSYNNKELIINETVPNRFSPKSPDKAHLNLHINSLELGDSAVYFCASSITGATEAFFGQGTRLTVV.

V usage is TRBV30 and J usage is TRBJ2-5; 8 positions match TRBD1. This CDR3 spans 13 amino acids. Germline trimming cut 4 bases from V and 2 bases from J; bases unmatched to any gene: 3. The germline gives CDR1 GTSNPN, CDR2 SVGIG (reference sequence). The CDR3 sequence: CAWKDRGQETQYF. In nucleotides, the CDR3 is TGTGCCTGGAAAGACAGGGGTCAAGAGACCCAGTACTTC.

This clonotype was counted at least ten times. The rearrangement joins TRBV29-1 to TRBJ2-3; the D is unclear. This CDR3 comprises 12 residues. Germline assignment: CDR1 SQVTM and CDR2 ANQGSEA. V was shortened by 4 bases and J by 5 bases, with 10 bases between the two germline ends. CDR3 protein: CSVVHFGDTQYF. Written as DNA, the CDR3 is TGCAGCGTTGTACATTTCGGAGATACGCAGTATTTT.

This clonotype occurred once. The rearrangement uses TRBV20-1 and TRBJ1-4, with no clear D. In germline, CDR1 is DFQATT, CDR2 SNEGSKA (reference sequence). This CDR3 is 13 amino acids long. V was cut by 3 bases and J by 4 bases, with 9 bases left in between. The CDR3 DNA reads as TGCAGTGCTAGTAATGAGGGTAATGAAAAACTGTTTTTT. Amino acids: CSASNEGNEKLFF.

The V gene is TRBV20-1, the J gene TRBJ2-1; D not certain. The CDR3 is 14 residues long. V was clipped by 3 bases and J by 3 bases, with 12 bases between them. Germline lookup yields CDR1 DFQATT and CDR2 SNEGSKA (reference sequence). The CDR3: CSASRDERYNEQFF. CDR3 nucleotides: TGCAGTGCTAGCCGCGATGAGCGCTACAATGAGCAGTTCTTC.

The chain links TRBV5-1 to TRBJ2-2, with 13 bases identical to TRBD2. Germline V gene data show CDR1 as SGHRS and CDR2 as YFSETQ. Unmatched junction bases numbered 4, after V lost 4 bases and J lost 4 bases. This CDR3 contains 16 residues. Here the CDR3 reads CASSRLAGGPTGELFF. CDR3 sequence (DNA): TGCGCCAGCAGCCGACTAGCGGGGGGTCCCACCGGGGAGCTGTTTTTT.